This T cell receptor (beta chain) was identified in a study of shared clonotypes between healthy human individuals. Profiled with immunoSEQ multiplex PCR; TCRdb holds only in-frame clones, not every one. The sample records 850,000 to 1,200,000 clones, around 76% being singletons. The CDR3 runs to 15 residues. V was shortened by 6 bases and J by 5 bases, with 16 bases between the two germline ends. Germline V gene lookup returns CDR1 MNHNS and CDR2 SASEGT. The sequencing sample was made of memory CD4+ T cells sorted from blood. Subset: CD45RA-negative fraction. The clonotype was recovered from a man aged 18-30 years in good health. The chain is built from TRBV6-1 and TRBJ2-2; either TRBD1 or TRBD2 may fit D (5 bases each). The CDR3 protein is CASRTGRLGTGELFF. CDR3 nucleotide sequence: TGTGCCAGCAGGACGGGACGGTTGGGGACCGGGGAGCTGTTTTTT.